This TCR beta chain is drawn from a study of shared clonotypes between healthy human individuals. General observations from the study: A small donor pool kept down the genetic and exposure-history diversity that was represented. Relative to clonotypes present in all four donors, those not shared had lower generation probabilities. Naive CD4 clonotypes were shared across several donors at approximately 5.3%.

The CDR3 totals 15 residues. Trimming removed 3 bases from V and 4 bases from J; junction bases left unmatched: 7. Germline V gene lookup returns CDR1 SEHNR and CDR2 FQNEAQ (reference sequence). Positive CCR7 selection of CD45RO-negative cells yielded the naive CD8 cells, and terminally differentiated effector memory CD45RA+ cells were excluded. TCRdb's copy holds only in-frame clones and misses some; the assay was immunoSEQ multiplex PCR. In the table there are approximately 810,000 clones, over 90% of which are singletons. With regard to this clone: Its matching antigen is unknown.

The receptor comes from a man between 25 and 39 years old in good health. The chain combines TRBV7-9 with TRBJ2-7, with TRBD1 matching over 9 bases. The specimen was naive CD8+ T cells sorted from blood. The CDR3 region is CASSLDRGPFYEQYF. The CDR3 nucleotides read TGTGCCAGCAGCTTGGACAGGGGACCCTTTTACGAGCAGTACTTC.